Following are 9 T cell receptor beta chains from one sample sequenced in a study of control samples from healthy donors and cancer patients. Sequencing used immunoSEQ multiplex PCR; TCRdb keeps in-frame clones, though not all of them. This sample carries 100,000 to 150,000 clones, about 90% of them seen once, and the ten largest clones take 2% to 2.5%. Material: blood. The receptor source for this set is a woman in her forties or fifties in good health.

The V call is TRBV19, the J call TRBJ1-5; D is unresolved. The germline V gene has CDR1 LNHDA and CDR2 SQIVND (reference sequence). Trimming left V 5 bases short and J 2 bases short, with 7 bases between. The CDR3 totals 13 residues. CDR3 in amino acids: CASSGSGNQPQHF. CDR3 nucleotides: TGTGCCAGTAGTGGGTCGGGCAATCAGCCCCAGCATTTT. Using reference TRBV19 and TRBJ1-5 for the parts outside the CDR3, the full variable domain is DGGITQSPKYLFRKEGQNVTLSCEQNLNHDAMYWYRQDPGQGLRLIYYSQIVNDFQKGDIAEGYSVSREKKESFPLTVTSAQKNPTAFYLCASSGSGNQPQHFGDGTRLSIL.

Comment on this clone: This same CDR3 is encoded by further DNA sequences in the sample. V gene TRBV4-1 combines with J gene TRBJ1-5; 9 bases are a match to TRBD1. Germline-derived CDR1 and CDR2 are MGHRA and YSYEKL. The CDR3 runs to 15 residues. Trimming took 1 base from V and 4 from J; bases not matched to a gene: 2. The CDR3: CASSQVGTGNQPQHF. DNA for the CDR3: TGCGCCAGCAGCCAAGTGGGGACAGGGAATCAGCCCCAGCATTTT.

The rearrangement uses TRBV19 and TRBJ2-6; D may be TRBD1 or TRBD2 (5 bases each). The germline V gene encodes CDR1 LNHDA and CDR2 SQIVND (reference sequence). The CDR3 length is 17 residues. The V end was cut by 5 bases, the J end by 0 bases, with 14 bases between. The CDR3 reads CASSRGRGFSGANVLTF. The CDR3, as DNA: TGTGCCAGTAGTCGGGGCCGGGGATTCTCTGGGGCCAACGTCCTGACTTTC.

V usage is TRBV10-3 and J usage is TRBJ1-6; 8 bases match TRBD1. CDR3 length equals 14 residues. Germline trimming cut 6 bases from V and 5 bases from J; bases unmatched to any gene: 3. From germline, CDR1 is ENHRY and CDR2 SYGVKD. The CDR3 here is CAISRGQDNSPLHF. CDR3 nucleotide sequence: TGTGCCATCAGCCGGGGACAGGATAATTCACCCCTCCACTTT.

The chain couples TRBV27 to TRBJ2-7; the D is unclear. Germline assignment: CDR1 MNHEY and CDR2 SMNVEV (reference sequence). The length of the CDR3 is 12 residues. Trimming cost V 0 bases and J 3 bases, with 3 bases left between them. The CDR3 region is CASSLSVYEQYF. CDR3 in DNA: TGTGCCAGCAGTTTATCTGTCTACGAGCAGTACTTC.

Only a few counts were recorded for this clone. V is TRBV20-1 and J is TRBJ2-3; D remains ambiguous. The CDR3 sequence is 11 residues long. Germline V gene sequence: CDR1 DFQATT, CDR2 SNEGSKA (reference sequence). Between the trimmed V and J ends, which lost 3 bases and 4 bases, there was a span of 5 bases. As DNA, the CDR3 is TGCAGTGCTAGGACACCAGATACGCAGTATTTT. Amino acids: CSARTPDTQYF.

This clone has only a few counts. CDR3 sequence (DNA): TGTGCCAGCAGTTTGCCCCCAAACAATGAGCAGTTCTTC. This gives the protein CASSLPPNNEQFF. The chain has TRBV28 and TRBJ2-1; unclear D gene. Per the germline V gene, CDR1 is MDHEN and CDR2 is SYDVKM. This CDR3 contains 13 residues. The V end was cut by 3 bases, the J end by 5 bases, with 8 bases between. Complete variable domain (other parts from reference TRBV28 and TRBJ2-1): DVKVTQSSRYLVKRTGEKVFLECVQDMDHENMFWYRQDPGLGLRLIYFSYDVKMKEKGDIPEGYSVSREKKERFSLILESASTNQTSMYLCASSLPPNNEQFFGPGTRLTVL.

This chain connects TRBV18 to TRBJ1-1, with D possibly being TRBD1 (6 bases). Germline V gene sequence: CDR1 KGHSH, CDR2 LQKENI. The ends were cut back, 6 bases at V and 1 base at J, with 12 bases in the middle. The CDR3 is 14 amino acids. The CDR3 region is CASSTGSSNTEAFF. The DNA of the CDR3 is TGTGCCAGCTCGACAGGTTCCTCGAACACTGAAGCTTTCTTT.

The V and J genes are TRBV7-2 and TRBJ1-2; D remains unclear. The CDR3 runs to 14 residues. The V end was cut by 3 bases, the J end by 6 bases, with 14 bases between. Germline CDR1 SGHTA, CDR2 FQGNSA. As DNA, the CDR3 is TGTGCCAGCAGCTTGAGCCCCACGTCGAATGGCTACACCTTC. Translated: CASSLSPTSNGYTF. The full variable domain, in which reference TRBV7-2 and TRBJ1-2 provide the parts outside the CDR3, is GAGVSQSPSNKVTEKGKDVELRCDPISGHTALYWYRQSLGQGLEFLIYFQGNSAPDKSGLPSDRFSAERTGGSVSTLTIQRTQQEDSAVYLCASSLSPTSNGYTFGSGTRLTVV.